This T cell receptor (beta chain) is drawn from a study of shared clonotypes between healthy human individuals. Points on this clone: The antigen is undetermined.

Terminally differentiated effector memory CD45RA+ cells were excluded from the naive CD8 cells, which were CD45RO-negative and positively selected for CCR7. General study points: Naive subsets generally exceeded memory subsets in estimated richness. An effect of sequencing depth on clonotype sharing among donors was expected.

TCRdb's copy holds only in-frame clones and misses some; the assay was immunoSEQ multiplex PCR. The sample lists about 2.2 million clones, 85% to 95% occurring once. The clonotype comes from a man between 18 and 35 years old in good health. Some clones in this sample may be carry-over from other donors' samples. Sequencing was performed on naive CD8+ T cells from PBMCs.

CDR3 nucleotide sequence: TGTGCCTGCCGGAGAGTTATCCCGGGAGGATCTAGCACAGATACGCAGTATTTT. The encoded protein is CACRRVIPGGSSTDTQYF. The chain has TRBV30 and TRBJ2-3; TRBD2 agrees at 7 bases. The CDR3 length is 18 residues. Trimming removed 6 bases from V and 0 bases from J; junction bases left unmatched: 18. Germline-derived CDR1 and CDR2 are GTSNPN and SVGIG (reference sequence).